This T cell receptor beta chain is from a study of OX40 agonist ivuxolimab in advanced cancers. Study-wide background: Patients took ivuxolimab, an agonistic anti-OX40 (CD134) antibody.

Clones were sequenced by immunoSEQ multiplex PCR, and TCRdb holds only the in-frame ones, with some missing. The sample has roughly 93,000 clones, about 80% seen once; the top ten hold roughly 6%. Of note for this clone: The target antigen is unknown.

CDR1 and CDR2 from the germline V gene are LGHNA and YSLEER. V gave up 0 bases and J gave up 3 bases, with 17 bases separating them. This CDR3 region has 17 residues. Study findings and constraints: On average, a greater number of expanded clones characterised CD8+ T cells relative to CD4+. Among patients with partial responses at 0.1-3.0 mg/kg, clonal expansion was among the lowest.

This chain connects TRBV4-3 to TRBJ1-2, with a tentative D call TRBD1 (5 bases). Sequencing used CD4+ or CD8+ T cells sorted from blood, obtained in a trial of the OX40 agonist ivuxolimab. The source of this sequence is an adult with an advanced solid tumor such as melanoma, head and neck, liver or kidney cancer. The CDR3 loop is CASSQEGDRSAHYGYTF. CDR3 nucleotides: TGCGCCAGCAGCCAAGAAGGTGACAGATCCGCCCACTATGGCTACACCTTC.